This T cell receptor (beta chain) stems from a study of T cell responses to AZD1222 COVID-19 vaccine. Of note for this clone: Its specificity is not known.

Overall study results and limits: Following two doses of AZD1222, Spike-specific TCR breadth and depth rose.

The CDR3 loop spans 15 amino acids. V lost 2 bases and J 7 bases, leaving 17 bases between the germline ends. Looked up from germline, CDR1 is SEHNR and CDR2 is FQNEAQ (reference sequence). Repertoires were generated with immunoSEQ multiplex PCR, while TCRdb's copy carries only in-frame clones and drops some. The data hold 95,000 to 150,000 clones, with more than 85% observed a single time. Sequenced here: peripheral blood, sampled 28 days after the second AZD1222 dose. This TCR came from an adult who received the AZD1222 COVID-19 vaccine. The rearrangement uses TRBV7-9 and TRBJ1-1; a weak D match, TRBD1 (5 bases). The CDR3 DNA sequence: TGTGCCAGCAGCTTATTATCCCTCCTGGGGGATGAAGCTTTCTTT. Protein sequence: CASSLLSLLGDEAFF.